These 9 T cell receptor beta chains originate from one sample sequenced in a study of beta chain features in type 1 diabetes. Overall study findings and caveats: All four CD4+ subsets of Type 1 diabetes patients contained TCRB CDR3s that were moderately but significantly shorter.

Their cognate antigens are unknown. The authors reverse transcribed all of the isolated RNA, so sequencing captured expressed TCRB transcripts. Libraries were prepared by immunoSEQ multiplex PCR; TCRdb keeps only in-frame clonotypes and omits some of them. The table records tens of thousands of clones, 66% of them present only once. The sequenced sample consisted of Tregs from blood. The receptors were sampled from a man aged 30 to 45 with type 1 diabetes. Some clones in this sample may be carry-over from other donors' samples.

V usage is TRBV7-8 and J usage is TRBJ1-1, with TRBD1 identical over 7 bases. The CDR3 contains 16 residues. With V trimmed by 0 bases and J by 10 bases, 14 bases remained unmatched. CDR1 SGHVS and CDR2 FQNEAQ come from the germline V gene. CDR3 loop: CASSLASTGARVGAFF. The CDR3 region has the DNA TGTGCCAGCAGCTTAGCCTCCACAGGGGCGAGGGTTGGAGCTTTCTTT.

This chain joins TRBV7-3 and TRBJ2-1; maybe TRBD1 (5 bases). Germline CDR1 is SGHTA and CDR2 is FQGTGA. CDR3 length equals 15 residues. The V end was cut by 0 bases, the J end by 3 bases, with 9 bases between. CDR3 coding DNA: TGTGCCAGCAGCTTAACGACCCAGGGCTACAATGAGCAGTTCTTC. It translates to CASSLTTQGYNEQFF.

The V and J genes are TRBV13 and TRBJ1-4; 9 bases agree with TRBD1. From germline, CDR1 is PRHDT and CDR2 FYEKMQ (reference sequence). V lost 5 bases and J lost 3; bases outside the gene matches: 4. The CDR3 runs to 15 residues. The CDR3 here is CASSLRTGANEKLFF. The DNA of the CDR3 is TGTGCCAGCAGCCTCCGGACAGGGGCTAATGAAAAACTGTTTTTT.

For the CDR3, the DNA is TGTGCCAGCAGCCATAGGGGGCTACGTTCACCCCTCCACTTT. Translation: CASSHRGLRSPLHF. The chain has TRBV11-2 and TRBJ1-6; TRBD1 aligns across 7 bases. The CDR3 extends over 14 amino acids. Germline values: CDR1 SGHAT, CDR2 FQNNGV. Trimming removed 5 bases from V and 9 bases from J; junction bases left unmatched: 7.

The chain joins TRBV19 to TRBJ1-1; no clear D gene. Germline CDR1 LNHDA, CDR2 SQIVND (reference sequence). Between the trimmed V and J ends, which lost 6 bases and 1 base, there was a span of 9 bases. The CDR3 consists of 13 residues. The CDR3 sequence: CASRHPGNTEAFF. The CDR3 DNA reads TGTGCCAGTAGACACCCAGGGAACACTGAAGCTTTCTTT.

The chain's CDR3 is CASSPGGTSHYTQYF. CDR3 nucleotide sequence: TGTGCCAGCAGCCCCGGGGGGACCTCACACTATACGCAGTATTTT. The V gene is TRBV4-2, the J gene TRBJ2-3, with TRBD2 matching 7 bases. CDR1 is LGHNA and CDR2 is YNFKEQ in the germline V gene. The CDR3 has 15 amino acids. V gave up 4 bases and J gave up 7 bases; unmatched junction bases: 11.

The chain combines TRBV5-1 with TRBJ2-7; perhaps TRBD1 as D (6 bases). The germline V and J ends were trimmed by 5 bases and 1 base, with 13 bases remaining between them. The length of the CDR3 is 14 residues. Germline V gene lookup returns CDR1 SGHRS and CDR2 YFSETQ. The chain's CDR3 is CASRQGWTSYEQYF. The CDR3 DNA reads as TGCGCCAGCAGACAGGGCTGGACATCCTACGAGCAGTACTTC.

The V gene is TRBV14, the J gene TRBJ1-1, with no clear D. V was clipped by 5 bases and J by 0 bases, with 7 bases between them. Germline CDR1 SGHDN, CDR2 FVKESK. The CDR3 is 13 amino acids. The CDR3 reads CASSSQMNTEAFF. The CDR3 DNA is TGTGCCAGCAGCTCCCAAATGAACACTGAAGCTTTCTTT. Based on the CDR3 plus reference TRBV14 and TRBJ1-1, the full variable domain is EAGVTQFPSHSVIEKGQTVTLRCDPISGHDNLYWYRRVMGKEIKFLLHFVKESKQDESGMPNNRFLAERTGGTYSTLKVQPAELEDSGVYFCASSSQMNTEAFFGQGTRLTVV.

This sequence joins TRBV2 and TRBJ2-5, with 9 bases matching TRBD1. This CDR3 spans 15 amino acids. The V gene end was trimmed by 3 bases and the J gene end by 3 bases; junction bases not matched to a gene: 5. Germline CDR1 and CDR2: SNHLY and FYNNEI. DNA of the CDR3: TGTGCCAGCAGTGAGGGCCGGACAGGGGAAGAGACCCAGTACTTC. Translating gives CASSEGRTGEETQYF. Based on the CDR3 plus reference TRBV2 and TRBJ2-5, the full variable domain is EPEVTQTPSHQVTQMGQEVILRCVPISNHLYFYWYRQILGQKVEFLVSFYNNEISEKSEIFDDQFSVERPDGSNFTLKIRSTKLEDSAMYFCASSEGRTGEETQYFGPGTRLLVL.